These 23 T cell receptor beta chains originate from one sample sequenced in a study of T cell responses to AZD1222 COVID-19 vaccine. Produced via immunoSEQ multiplex PCR; TCRdb's table is partial and in-frame only. The table has 150,000 to 200,000 clones, around 93% seen once; the top ten hold 9.2%. This specimen consisted of peripheral blood, obtained on day 0 of AZD1222 vaccination. All receptors derive from an adult in good health.

Of note for this clone: The sample contains more than one DNA sequence encoding this CDR3. The chain recombines TRBV9 with TRBJ2-7, with 7 bases fitting TRBD2. V shed 0 bases and J 2 bases; nucleotides not matched to a gene: 2. The CDR3 contains 14 residues. Germline CDR1 is SGDLS and CDR2 is YYNGEE. The CDR3 here is CASSVAGGPYEQYF. CDR3 coding DNA: TGTGCCAGCAGCGTAGCGGGAGGCCCCTACGAGCAGTACTTC.

The chain links TRBV5-1 to TRBJ2-3; 10 bases match TRBD1. Per germline, CDR1 SGHRS and CDR2 YFSETQ. The CDR3 contains 14 residues. Trimming took 5 bases from V and 4 from J; bases not matched to a gene: 4. CDR3 in DNA: TGCGCCAGCAGGGACAGGGGGACCGCAGATACGCAGTATTTT. Translation gives CASRDRGTADTQYF.

The rearrangement joins TRBV7-3 to TRBJ1-1, with D unclear. This CDR3 is built from 13 residues. Germline values: CDR1 SGHTA, CDR2 FQGTGA. V lost 5 bases, J lost 4 bases, and 11 bases lay in between. Here the CDR3 reads CASSPSLVTEAFF. The DNA for the CDR3 is TGTGCCAGCAGCCCCTCTTTGGTCACTGAAGCTTTCTTT.

This rearrangement joins TRBV19 to TRBJ1-1, with D perhaps matching TRBD1 (5 bases). V lost 7 bases to trimming and J lost 3 bases, with 12 bases between them. The CDR3 has 13 amino acids. CDR1 is LNHDA, CDR2 SQIVND, per germline (reference sequence). The CDR3 sequence: CASNWGRDTEAFF. Written as DNA, the CDR3 is TGTGCCAGTAATTGGGGGAGGGACACTGAAGCTTTCTTT.

The chain employs TRBV30 and TRBJ2-3; the D is unclear. CDR1 is GTSNPN and CDR2 is SVGIG in the germline V gene (reference sequence). The ends were cut back, 4 bases at V and 0 bases at J, with 14 bases in the middle. There are 15 residues in the CDR3. The CDR3 here is CAWNPGEGSTDTQYF. The CDR3 bases are TGTGCCTGGAACCCCGGTGAAGGGAGCACAGATACGCAGTATTTT.

As for this clone: Other DNA variants within this sample encode the same CDR3. V gene TRBV5-1 combines with J gene TRBJ1-2, with TRBD1 matching 8 bases. V lost 4 bases, J lost 6 bases, and 8 bases stayed unmatched. The CDR3 consists of 14 residues. The germline gives CDR1 SGHRS, CDR2 YFSETQ. The CDR3 sequence: CASSARGQMDGYTF. CDR3 in DNA: TGCGCCAGCAGCGCCAGGGGGCAGATGGATGGCTACACCTTC.

The V and J genes are TRBV23-1 and TRBJ1-5; 7 bases are shared with TRBD1. TRBV23-1 is sorted into the ORF group, with uncertain function. J was trimmed by 4 bases and V by 1 base; bases with no gene match: 7. CDR3 length equals 16 residues. The chain's CDR3 is CASSQWLRQGNQPQHF. CDR3 bases: TGCGCCAGCAGTCAATGGCTGCGACAGGGAAATCAGCCCCAGCATTTT.

The chain employs TRBV6-6 and TRBJ2-1, with D perhaps matching TRBD2 (5 bases). The CDR3 consists of 14 residues. Germline CDR1 MNHNY, CDR2 SVGAGI (reference sequence). Trimming cost V 7 bases and J 0 bases, with 10 bases left between them. In DNA, the CDR3 is TGTGCCAGCACCAGCGGAAGCTCCTACAATGAGCAGTTCTTC. This encodes CASTSGSSYNEQFF.

The rearrangement joins TRBV6-6 to TRBJ1-1, with D perhaps TRBD1 (5 bases). The CDR3 loop spans 15 amino acids. Per germline, CDR1 MNHNY and CDR2 SVGAGI (reference sequence). Deletions cut 6 bases from V and 4 bases from J, with 18 bases between. The CDR3 DNA follows: TGTGCCAGCAGCTCTCGGCCAGGGCTCTTCACTGAAGCTTTCTTT. This codes for CASSSRPGLFTEAFF.

The V gene is TRBV30, the J gene TRBJ1-2; D remains ambiguous. The CDR3 is made up of 11 amino acids. The germline V and J ends were trimmed by 4 bases and 8 bases, with 11 bases remaining between them. Per germline, CDR1 GTSNPN and CDR2 SVGIG (reference sequence). CDR3 protein: CAWNGRLGYTF. The DNA of the CDR3 is TGTGCCTGGAACGGCCGGCTCGGCTACACCTTC.

The chain carries TRBV10-1 and TRBJ2-3; tentative D call: TRBD1 (7 bases). The germline V gene has CDR1 WNHNN and CDR2 SYGVQD (reference sequence). V lost 3 bases to trimming and J lost 6 bases, with 16 bases between them. CDR3 length: 15 amino acids. The CDR3 loop reads CASSDSFSGGDTQYF. CDR3 DNA sequence: TGCGCCAGCAGTGACTCCTTCTCAGGGGGGGATACGCAGTATTTT.

The rearrangement uses TRBV5-1 and TRBJ1-3; a weak D match, TRBD1 (5 bases). V was shortened by 0 bases and J by 2 bases, with 15 bases between the two germline ends. Per the germline V gene, CDR1 is SGHRS and CDR2 is YFSETQ. This CDR3 has 17 amino acids. CDR3 amino acids: CASSLASSRATGNTIYF. The CDR3 nucleotides read TGCGCCAGCAGCTTGGCTTCGTCCAGGGCGACTGGAAACACCATATATTTT.

V gene TRBV18 combines with J gene TRBJ1-2; the D is unclear. Germline assignment: CDR1 KGHSH and CDR2 LQKENI. The CDR3 extends over 14 amino acids. V was clipped by 0 bases and J by 4 bases, with 9 bases between them. CDR3 protein: CASSPPKETYGYTF. For the CDR3, the DNA is TGTGCCAGCTCACCACCTAAAGAGACCTATGGCTACACCTTC.

This chain uses TRBV28 with TRBJ1-2; tentatively, D is TRBD1 (6 bases). Looked up from germline, CDR1 is MDHEN and CDR2 is SYDVKM. Deletions cut 4 bases from V and 2 bases from J, with 14 bases between. This CDR3 comprises 15 residues. The CDR3 DNA is TGTGCCAGCAGTTGGCCCAAGGGGGGAAACTATGGCTACACCTTC. As protein: CASSWPKGGNYGYTF.

V is TRBV7-2 and J is TRBJ1-5; 9 bases are a match to TRBD1. The V gene's germline CDR1 is SGHTA and CDR2 FQGNSA. The CDR3 length is 14 residues. With V trimmed by 3 bases and J by 6 bases, 3 bases remained unmatched. CDR3 loop: CASSLGTGSQPQHF. DNA of the CDR3: TGTGCCAGCAGCTTGGGGACAGGGAGTCAGCCCCAGCATTTT.

The V gene is TRBV7-8, the J gene TRBJ2-5, with TRBD2 as a possible D gene (6 bases). Trimming removed 5 bases from V and 2 bases from J, with 12 bases in between. The CDR3 covers 14 residues. Germline CDR1 is SGHVS and CDR2 is FQNEAQ. The CDR3 DNA reads as TGTGCCAGCAGCGCGGGACTGTTACAAGAGACCCAGTACTTC. Protein: CASSAGLLQETQYF.

The V and J genes are TRBV5-1 and TRBJ2-7; D is unclear. Germline V gives CDR1 SGHRS, CDR2 YFSETQ. Trimming left V 1 base short and J 1 base short, with 18 bases between. The CDR3 has 17 amino acids. The CDR3 DNA reads TGCGCCAGCAGCTTGCGTCACGGTACGACACAATCCTACGAGCAGTACTTC. Translated: CASSLRHGTTQSYEQYF. Based on the CDR3 plus reference TRBV5-1 and TRBJ2-7, the full variable domain is KAGVTQTPRYLIKTRGQQVTLSCSPISGHRSVSWYQQTPGQGLQFLFEYFSETQRNKGNFPGRFSGRQFSNSRSEMNVSTLELGDSALYLCASSLRHGTTQSYEQYFGPGTRLTVT.

Only one count was recorded for this clone. The chain carries TRBV11-2 and TRBJ2-1, with no clear D. The CDR3 consists of 18 residues. Per the germline V gene, CDR1 is SGHAT and CDR2 is FQNNGV. Between the trimmed V and J ends, which lost 5 bases and 2 bases, there was a span of 22 bases. The CDR3: CASSGAPFRKSPYNEQFF. The CDR3 DNA follows: TGTGCCAGCAGCGGAGCCCCTTTCCGGAAAAGCCCCTACAATGAGCAGTTCTTC.

The CDR3 nucleotides read TGTGCCAGCAGCCAGGGTCGGCAGGGCAGGATTGGTTCACCCCTCCACTTT. This sequence encodes CASSQGRQGRIGSPLHF. The genes are TRBV14 and TRBJ1-6, with D maybe TRBD1 (5 bases). V was clipped by 3 bases and J by 9 bases, with 21 bases between them. Germline V gene sequence: CDR1 SGHDN, CDR2 FVKESK. The CDR3 is 17 amino acids.

This chain joins TRBV24-1 and TRBJ2-5; no clear D gene. V dropped 4 bases and J dropped 4 bases, with 6 bases sitting between them. Germline V gene sequence: CDR1 KGHDR, CDR2 SFDVKD. The CDR3 is 12 residues long. The CDR3 bases are TGTGCCACCAGTGACCCCGGAGAGACCCAGTACTTC. It encodes CATSDPGETQYF.

This clone was picked up one time. The chain uses TRBV5-1 and TRBJ2-5; TRBD2 agrees at 9 bases. This CDR3 has 15 amino acids. J gave up 5 bases and V 4 bases, and 9 bases lay outside the gene matches. The germline V gene encodes CDR1 SGHRS and CDR2 YFSETQ. CDR3 amino acids: CASSTGLAGGETQYF. The CDR3 coding sequence is TGCGCCAGCAGCACGGGACTAGCTGGCGGGGAGACCCAGTACTTC.

This chain links TRBV6-5 with TRBJ2-1, with D perhaps matching TRBD1 or TRBD2 (6 bases each). This CDR3 spans 15 amino acids. Between the trimmed V and J ends, which lost 0 bases and 8 bases, there was a span of 14 bases. In germline, CDR1 is MNHEY, CDR2 SVGAGI. The CDR3 spells CASSYSRDGGYEQFF. The CDR3 region has the DNA TGTGCCAGCAGTTACTCCCGGGACGGGGGCTATGAGCAGTTCTTC.

The CDR3 sequence: CASSLMGTSTSGANVLTF. DNA of the CDR3: TGTGCCAGCAGCTTAATGGGGACTAGCACCTCTGGGGCCAACGTCCTGACTTTC. This rearrangement joins TRBV7-3 to TRBJ2-6, with 9 bases fitting TRBD2. Germline CDR1 SGHTA, CDR2 FQGTGA. V lost 1 base, J lost 0 bases, and 4 bases stayed unmatched. This CDR3 has 18 amino acids.